A selection of T cell receptor beta chains follows, all from one sample in a study of vaccination and CD4 T cells after COVID-19. No cognate antigen is known for these TCRs. One entry per CDR3 protein, called by TCRdb with MiXCR from the PCR reads. The sample lists about 15,000 distinct CDR3 sequences, 42% occurring once. The sequencing here drew on CD4+ T cells from blood, cultured in vitro, taken before SARS-CoV-2 vaccination. The receptors were sampled from a human donor who had recovered from COVID-19. Each CDR3 is given with its conserved first and last residue. A D gene is named only where the DNA matches it firmly. Clone size is stated in some rows and not others, as once, few, many or a class when expanded.

D gene,J gene,clone size,V gene,CDR3 protein,CDR3 DNA
TRBD1,TRBJ1-5,-,TRBV2,CASSARTGGNQPQHF,TGTGCCAGCAGCGCCCGGACAGGGGGCAATCAGCCCCAGCATTTT
TRBD2,TRBJ2-7,-,TRBV29-1,CSVEGQRGKGQYF,TGCAGCGTTGAAGGCCAGCGGGGTAAAGGGCAGTACTTC
TRBD1,TRBJ1-2,-,TRBV7-2,CASSLTGGGYGYTF,TGTGCCAGCAGCTTGACAGGGGGAGGATATGGCTACACCTTC
TRBD2,TRBJ2-1,-,TRBV20-1,CSAVSGVAGAYNEQFF,TGCAGTGCTGTCTCGGGGGTAGCGGGGGCCTACAATGAGCAGTTCTTC
-,TRBJ1-1,few,TRBV27,CASSGLGFMNTEAFF,TGTGCCAGCAGTGGTTTGGGGTTCATGAACACTGAAGCTTTCTTT
TRBD2,TRBJ2-6,-,TRBV7-2,CASSSNGLAGLSGANVLTF,TGTGCCAGCAGCTCGAACGGACTAGCGGGGCTCTCTGGGGCCAACGTCCTGACTTTC
TRBD2,TRBJ2-5,-,TRBV20-1,CSARAGTGGSAPGETQYF,TGCAGTGCTAGAGCCGGGACTGGCGGGAGTGCCCCTGGGGAGACCCAGTACTTC
TRBD1,TRBJ2-3,-,TRBV6-1,CASTGQGTDTQYF,TGTGCCAGCACTGGACAGGGCACAGATACGCAGTATTTT
-,TRBJ2-4,-,TRBV28,CAGSLRRGGNIQYF,TGTGCCGGCAGTTTACGCAGGGGAGGAAACATTCAGTACTTC
-,TRBJ2-7,once,TRBV6-1,CASSATAAYEQYF,TGTGCCAGCAGTGCCACAGCTGCCTACGAGCAGTACTTC
-,TRBJ2-7,-,TRBV28,CASTLRLLRSTSSSYEQYF,TGTGCCAGCACCCTACGTCTGCTCAGGTCAACCAGCTCGTCCTACGAGCAGTACTTC
-,TRBJ1-3,-,TRBV7-2,CASSLSRPSGNTIYF,TGTGCCAGCAGCTTAAGCCGTCCCTCTGGAAACACCATATATTTT
-,TRBJ2-7,-,TRBV2,CASSARVDSYEQYF,TGTGCCAGCAGTGCACGGGTCGACTCCTACGAGCAGTACTTC
-,TRBJ1-5,few,TRBV10-3,CAIWAGVEDQPQHF,TGTGCCATCTGGGCAGGGGTGGAGGATCAGCCCCAGCATTTT
-,TRBJ1-4,-,TRBV20-1,CSARDPGANEKLFF,TGCAGTGCTAGAGATCCAGGGGCTAATGAAAAACTGTTTTTT
-,TRBJ2-5,-,TRBV18,CASSPNRQQETQYF,TGTGCCAGCTCACCGAACAGGCAACAAGAGACCCAGTACTTC
TRBD1,TRBJ1-1,few,TRBV7-9,CASSSHAGQGTNTEAFF,TGTGCCAGCAGCTCTCACGCGGGACAGGGAACGAACACTGAAGCTTTCTTT
TRBD1,TRBJ1-2,few,TRBV6-1,CASSKTGGDGYTF,TGTGCCAGCAGTAAAACAGGGGGCGATGGCTACACCTTC
TRBD1,TRBJ1-2,once,TRBV5-1,CASSSGQGAGGYTF,TGCGCCAGCAGCTCGGGACAGGGGGCAGGAGGCTACACCTTC
-,TRBJ2-7,few,TRBV20-1,CSARGRAKFNSYEQYF,TGCAGTGCCAGGGGGAGGGCCAAATTCAACTCCTACGAGCAGTACTTC
-,TRBJ1-2,few,TRBV9,CASSVGGVHYGYTF,TGTGCCAGCAGCGTAGGCGGGGTTCACTATGGCTACACCTTC
-,TRBJ2-7,few,TRBV27,CASSLARGRNEQYF,TGTGCCAGCAGTTTAGCCAGGGGTCGGAACGAGCAGTACTTC
-,TRBJ2-1,-,TRBV10-3,CAISEYAEGNNEQFF,TGTGCCATCAGTGAGTACGCGGAGGGGAACAATGAGCAGTTCTTC